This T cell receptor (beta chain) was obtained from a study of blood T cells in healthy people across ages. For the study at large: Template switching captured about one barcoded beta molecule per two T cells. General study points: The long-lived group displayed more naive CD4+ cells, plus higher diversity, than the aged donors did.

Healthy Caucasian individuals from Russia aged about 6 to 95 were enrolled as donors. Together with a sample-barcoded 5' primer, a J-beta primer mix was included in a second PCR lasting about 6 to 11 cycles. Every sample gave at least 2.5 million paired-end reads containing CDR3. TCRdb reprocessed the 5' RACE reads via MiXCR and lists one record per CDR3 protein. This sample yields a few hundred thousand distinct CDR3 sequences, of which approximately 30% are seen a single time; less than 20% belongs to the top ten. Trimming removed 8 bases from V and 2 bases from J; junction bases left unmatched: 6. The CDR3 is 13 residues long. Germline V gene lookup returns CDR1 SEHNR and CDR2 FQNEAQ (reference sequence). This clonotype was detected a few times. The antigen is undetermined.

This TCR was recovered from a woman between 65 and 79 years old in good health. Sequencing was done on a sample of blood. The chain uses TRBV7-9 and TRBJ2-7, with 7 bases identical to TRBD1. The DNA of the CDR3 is TGTGCCAGCCGGTTGACAGGGACCTACGAGCAGTACTTC. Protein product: CASRLTGTYEQYF.